This T cell receptor (beta chain) was recovered during a study of T cells after yellow fever vaccination. Using its own MiXCR run on the 5' RACE reads, TCRdb lists one record per CDR3 protein. The repertoire consists of 550,000 or so distinct CDR3 sequences, with less than 20% occurring once and the leading ten covering approximately 14%. V shed 8 bases and J shed 3 bases, with 8 bases lying between them. CDR3 length: 11 amino acids. Germline assignment: CDR1 SGHRS and CDR2 YFSETQ. The TCR originated in a man under 40 who received the YFV17D yellow fever vaccine. The source was PBMCs, collected 15 days after the yellow fever booster vaccination. The chain employs TRBV5-1 and TRBJ2-5; tentatively, D is TRBD1 or TRBD2 (5 bases each). Here the CDR3 DNA reads TGCGCCAGTGGGACGGAAGAGACCCAGTACTTC. This codes for CASGTEETQYF. The full variable domain, its missing parts supplied by reference TRBV5-1 and TRBJ2-5, is KAGVTQTPRYLIKTRGQQVTLSCSPISGHRSVSWYQQTPGQGLQFLFEYFSETQRNKGNFPGRFSGRQFSNSRSEMNVSTLELGDSALYLCASGTEETQYFGPGTRLLVL.